One and the same sample provided the 12 T cell receptor beta chains below, sequenced in a study of blood T cell repertoires in COVID-19. Method: immunoSEQ multiplex PCR; TCRdb's copy keeps in-frame clones and lacks some. Of fewer than 300,000 clones listed, over 80% are singletons. The sequencing input was peripheral blood. These receptor sequences come from a woman between 50 and 59 years old with COVID-19, enrolled during active disease.

V is TRBV19 and J is TRBJ2-7; TRBD2 matches at 9 bases. The length of the CDR3 is 14 residues. The germline V gene has CDR1 LNHDA and CDR2 SQIVND (reference sequence). With V trimmed by 6 bases and J by 0 bases, 3 bases remained unmatched. DNA of the CDR3: TGTGCCAGTAGGGCTAGCGGGACCTCCTACGAGCAGTACTTC. Amino acid sequence: CASRASGTSYEQYF.

The rearrangement links TRBV24-1 to TRBJ1-2; tentative D call: TRBD1 (5 bases). The CDR3 length is 15 residues. V shed 4 bases and J shed 7 bases, with 18 bases lying between them. Germline CDR1 is KGHDR and CDR2 is SFDVKD. The CDR3 here is CATSDVAQGLRGYTF. The DNA of the CDR3 is TGTGCCACCAGTGACGTCGCGCAGGGTTTGCGTGGCTACACCTTC.

CDR3 nucleotide sequence: TGTGCCAGCAGTTTAACAGGGATACTACTCGGAAACACCATATATTTT. This translates into CASSLTGILLGNTIYF. This chain joins TRBV6-5 and TRBJ1-3; tentative D call: TRBD1 (6 bases). In germline, CDR1 is MNHEY, CDR2 SVGAGI. The CDR3 sequence is 16 residues long. V was trimmed by 4 bases and J by 4 bases, leaving 17 bases between them.

The CDR3 here is CATSGGTVDSSQPQHF. CDR3 DNA: TGTGCCACCAGTGGGGGGACAGTTGATTCTTCTCAGCCCCAGCATTTT. The gene calls are TRBV24-1 and TRBJ1-5; 7 bases agree with TRBD1. V was clipped by 5 bases and J by 6 bases; unmatched bases: 12. This CDR3 contains 16 residues. Germline V gene sequence: CDR1 KGHDR, CDR2 SFDVKD.

This chain links TRBV5-8 with TRBJ1-4; the D is unclear. Germline CDR1 reads SGHTS; CDR2 reads YDEGEE. The CDR3 extends over 13 amino acids. The V gene lost 4 bases and the J gene lost 14 bases, with 18 bases spanning the gap. The CDR3: CASSLGSSVILFF. CDR3 coding DNA: TGTGCCAGCAGCCTGGGGAGTTCGGTGATCCTGTTTTTT.

This rearrangement joins TRBV7-9 to TRBJ1-1; D may be TRBD1 (6 bases). The germline V gene has CDR1 SEHNR and CDR2 FQNEAQ (reference sequence). This CDR3 comprises 14 residues. V was clipped by 7 bases and J by 0 bases, with 12 bases between them. CDR3 nucleotide sequence: TGTGCCAGCACATCAGGGGCGATGAACACTGAAGCTTTCTTT. This encodes CASTSGAMNTEAFF. The variable domain in full, with the rest retrieved from reference TRBV7-9 and TRBJ1-1, is DTGVSQNPRHKITKRGQNVTFRCDPISEHNRLYWYRQTLGQGPEFLTYFQNEAQLEKSRLLSDRFSAERPKGSFSTLEIQRTEQGDSAMYLCASTSGAMNTEAFFGQGTRLTVV.

This chain connects TRBV10-3 to TRBJ1-6; TRBD1 aligns across 8 bases. The CDR3 runs to 16 residues. V lost 2 bases to trimming and J lost 7 bases; unmatched junction nucleotides: 7. Germline values: CDR1 ENHRY, CDR2 SYGVKD. CDR3: CAISEEDREDNSPLHF. The CDR3, as DNA: TGTGCCATCAGTGAGGAGGACAGGGAGGACAATTCACCCCTCCACTTT.

This clone occurred once. V gene TRBV7-2 combines with J gene TRBJ1-5; D is ambiguous. V was trimmed by 2 bases and J by 7 bases, leaving 15 bases between them. The CDR3 extends over 15 amino acids. Germline V gene data show CDR1 as SGHTA and CDR2 as FQGNSA. CDR3 bases: TGTGCCAGCAGCTTACCGACTATACACGGCCAGCCCCAGCATTTT. Encoded protein: CASSLPTIHGQPQHF.

This clone was picked up a small number of times. This CDR3 is CASSLAGTGDSPLHF. The CDR3 DNA follows: TGTGCCAGCAGCTTGGCCGGGACAGGGGATTCACCCCTCCACTTT. This sequence joins TRBV5-4 and TRBJ1-6; 10 bases are a match to TRBD1. CDR1 is SGHNT and CDR2 is YYREEE in the germline V gene (reference sequence). Losses at the gene ends were 0 bases for V and 8 bases for J; bases not matched to a gene: 2. This CDR3 has 15 residues.

V is TRBV9 and J is TRBJ2-1, with TRBD1 matching over 9 bases. This CDR3 is 15 amino acids long. With V trimmed by 3 bases and J by 2 bases, 3 bases remained unmatched. CDR1 and CDR2 (germline): SGDLS, YYNGEE. The CDR3 spells CASSATGGAYNEQFF. The DNA for the CDR3 is TGTGCCAGCAGCGCAACAGGGGGCGCCTACAATGAGCAGTTCTTC. Using reference TRBV9 and TRBJ2-1 for the parts outside the CDR3, the full variable domain is DSGVTQTPKHLITATGQRVTLRCSPRSGDLSVYWYQQSLDQGLQFLIQYYNGEERAKGNILERFSAQQFPDLHSELNLSSLELGDSALYFCASSATGGAYNEQFFGPGTRLTVL.

The chain joins TRBV11-3 to TRBJ2-5; 9 positions agree with TRBD2. Germline V gene lookup returns CDR1 SGHNT and CDR2 YENEEA. This CDR3 contains 18 residues. V lost 5 bases and J lost 5; bases outside the gene matches: 18. As DNA, the CDR3 is TGTGCCAGCAGCCCACCCAGGGGGAGGCGGGAGGGCCCGGAGACCCAGTACTTC. It translates to CASSPPRGRREGPETQYF.

This chain links TRBV6-2 or TRBV6-3 with TRBJ2-1; 11 bases agree with TRBD2. CDR1 and CDR2 (germline): MNHEY, SVGEGT. CDR3 size: 15 residues. Trimming took 5 bases from V and 8 from J; bases not matched to a gene: 8. The CDR3 loop reads CASSDPSGRMYEQFF. The CDR3 DNA reads TGTGCCAGCAGTGACCCTAGCGGGAGGATGTATGAGCAGTTCTTC.